Listed below are T cell receptor beta chains from one sample, sequenced in a study of identical twins. MiXCR, applied by TCRdb to the 5' RACE reads, yields one record per CDR3 protein. The sample records about 660,000 distinct CDR3 sequences, roughly 8% being singletons. These records were also assigned to another study, of yellow fever vaccine responses in identical twins.

Sequencing input: PBMCs. Receptors were obtained from a woman aged 18-30 years in good health. The conserved cysteine and the conserved F or W are not part of the CDR3 here.

V gene	CDR3 protein
TRBV4-1	ASSQDRGQAYEQY
TRBV5-5	ASSHRGLDQPQH
TRBV7-2	ASSKEAGGPDTQY
TRBV19	ASSQGQAGTDTQY
TRBV3-1	ASSQVTSASTDTQY
TRBV20-1	SAIGLAGANEQF
TRBV11-2	ASSKREMRGSGANVLT
TRBV20-1	SAKGEVLYNEQF
TRBV12-3/TRBV12-4	ASSSPPPDTQY
TRBV4-1	ASSQAGGYPEAF
TRBV12-3/TRBV12-4	ASSLRELAGSSYEQY
TRBV6-2/TRBV6-3	ASGLGAGEQF
TRBV20-1	RLARGTDTQY
TRBV29-1	SVDGVIDSSLPLKTQY
TRBV20-1	SATLAGTQY
TRBV12-3/TRBV12-4	ATRRGLESYNEQF
TRBV5-1	ASSIDRGNQPQH
TRBV7-6	ASTGGTGATDEQY
TRBV5-1	ASTLAGTYNEQF
TRBV24-1	ATSDLKQGEHEQY
TRBV20-1	SAPGDLYSNQPQH
TRBV28	ASSSAERNTEAF
TRBV15	ATSRVARNTDTQY
TRBV7-2	ASSLAVTNQPQH
TRBV7-6	ASSRPRDISNTGELF
TRBV12-3/TRBV12-4	ASSLVAGGGGQETQY
TRBV4-3	ASSQDRTSGETQY
TRBV6-5	ASSYSRTVSYEQY
TRBV28	ASSLGILAATDTQY
TRBV5-5	ASSLDHRDLT
TRBV10-1	ASSEKTSGAYNEQF
TRBV20-1	SPPLLGGAGNEQF
TRBV12-3/TRBV12-4	ASSLYGGSYGYT
TRBV12-3/TRBV12-4	ASSLDSGSSTDTQY
TRBV29-1	SVDGVFYGYT
TRBV5-1	ASSLAVGQGVLGYT
TRBV5-6	ASSLARVNTEAF
TRBV6-2/TRBV6-3	ASSKAGDIQPQH
TRBV15	ATSPATGSVQPQH
TRBV7-2	ASSLNFAGGDNEQF
TRBV5-1	ASHRGGVNTEAF
TRBV12-5	ASGPGHSEETQY
TRBV6-2/TRBV6-3	ASTRGGPSYEQY
TRBV6-2/TRBV6-3	ASSRGHLKETQY
TRBV7-2	ASSSNSGGFREQY
TRBV4-2	ASSQPGRTLEAF
TRBV7-8	ASSSSGGEGQV
TRBV14	ASSQLGFGGSEQY
TRBV5-1	ASSPIGLTDTQY
TRBV6-1	ASRRGLAGGSTDTQY
TRBV10-1	ASSEARAGYQETQY
TRBV20-1	SATSGTNTGELF